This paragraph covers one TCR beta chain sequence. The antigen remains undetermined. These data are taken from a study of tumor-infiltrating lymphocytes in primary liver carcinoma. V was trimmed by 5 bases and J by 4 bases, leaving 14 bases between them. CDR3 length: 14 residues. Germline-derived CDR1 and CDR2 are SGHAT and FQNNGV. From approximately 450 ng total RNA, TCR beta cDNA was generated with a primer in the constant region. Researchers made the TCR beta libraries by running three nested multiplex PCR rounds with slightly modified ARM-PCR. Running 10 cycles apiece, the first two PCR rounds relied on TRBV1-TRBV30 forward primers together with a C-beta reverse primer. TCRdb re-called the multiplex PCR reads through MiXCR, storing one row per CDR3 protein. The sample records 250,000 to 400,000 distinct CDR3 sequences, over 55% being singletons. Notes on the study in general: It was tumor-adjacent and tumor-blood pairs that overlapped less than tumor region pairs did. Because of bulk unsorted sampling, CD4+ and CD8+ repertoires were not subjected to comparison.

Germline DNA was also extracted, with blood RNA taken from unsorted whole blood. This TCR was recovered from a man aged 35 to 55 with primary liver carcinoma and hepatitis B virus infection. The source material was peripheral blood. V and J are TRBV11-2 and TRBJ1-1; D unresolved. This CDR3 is CASSPMVGSTEAFF. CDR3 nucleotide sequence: TGTGCCAGCAGCCCCATGGTGGGGAGCACTGAAGCTTTCTTT. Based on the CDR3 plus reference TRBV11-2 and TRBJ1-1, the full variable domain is EAGVAQSPRYKIIEKRQSVAFWCNPISGHATLYWYQQILGQGPKLLIQFQNNGVVDDSQLPKDRFSAERLKGVDSTLKIQPAKLEDSAVYLCASSPMVGSTEAFFGQGTRLTVV.